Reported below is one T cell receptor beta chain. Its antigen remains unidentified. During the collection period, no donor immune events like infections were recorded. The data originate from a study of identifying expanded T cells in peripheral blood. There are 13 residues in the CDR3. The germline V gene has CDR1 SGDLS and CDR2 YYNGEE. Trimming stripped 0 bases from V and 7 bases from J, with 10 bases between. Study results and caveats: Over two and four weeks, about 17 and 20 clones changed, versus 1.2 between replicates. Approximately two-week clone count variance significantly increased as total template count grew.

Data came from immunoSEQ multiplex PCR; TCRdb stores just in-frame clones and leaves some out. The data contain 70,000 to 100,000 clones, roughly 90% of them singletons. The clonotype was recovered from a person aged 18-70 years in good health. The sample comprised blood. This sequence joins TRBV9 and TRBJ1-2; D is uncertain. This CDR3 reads CASSVGPAGGYTF. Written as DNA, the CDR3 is TGTGCCAGCAGCGTAGGGCCAGCCGGTGGCTACACCTTC.